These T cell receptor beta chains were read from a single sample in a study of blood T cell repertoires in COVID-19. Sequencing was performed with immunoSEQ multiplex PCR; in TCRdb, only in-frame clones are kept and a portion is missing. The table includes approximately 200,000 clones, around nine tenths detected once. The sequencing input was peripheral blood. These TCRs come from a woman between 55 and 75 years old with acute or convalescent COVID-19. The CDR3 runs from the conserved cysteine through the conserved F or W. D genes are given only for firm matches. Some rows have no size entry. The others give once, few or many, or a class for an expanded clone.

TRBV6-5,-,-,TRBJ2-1,CASSYRGTSNEQFF,TGTGCCAGCAGTTACAGAGGGACAAGCAATGAGCAGTTCTTC
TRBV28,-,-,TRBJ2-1,CASSSPPGSFEQFF,TGTGCCAGCAGTTCCCCCCCGGGGTCATTCGAGCAGTTCTTC
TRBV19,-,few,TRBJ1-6,CASSIYTGNNSPLHF,TGTGCCAGTAGTATATATACAGGGAATAATTCACCCCTCCACTTT
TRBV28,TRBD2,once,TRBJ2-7,CASSPSSSGRIYEQYF,TGTGCCAGCAGCCCAAGCTCTAGCGGGAGGATCTACGAGCAGTACTTC
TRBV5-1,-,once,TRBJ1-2,CASSPENLLRLNYGYTF,TGCGCCAGCAGCCCCGAAAACCTACTACGTCTTAACTATGGCTACACCTTC
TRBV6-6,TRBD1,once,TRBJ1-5,CASSAQGTSNQPQHF,TGTGCCAGCAGCGCACAGGGGACTAGCAATCAGCCCCAGCATTTT
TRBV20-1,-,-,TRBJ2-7,CSASTGGVLISYEQYF,TGCAGTGCTAGTACAGGGGGGGTCCTAATCTCCTACGAGCAGTACTTC
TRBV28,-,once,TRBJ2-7,CASRTPGYEQYF,TGTGCCAGCAGAACTCCGGGCTACGAGCAGTACTTC
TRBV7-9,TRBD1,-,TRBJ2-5,CASSLGTGGKETQYF,TGTGCCAGCAGCTTAGGGACAGGGGGAAAAGAGACCCAGTACTTC
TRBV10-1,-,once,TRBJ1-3,CASSESRVFSGNTIYF,TGCGCCAGCAGTGAGTCGCGGGTATTCTCTGGAAACACCATATATTTT
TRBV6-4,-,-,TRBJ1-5,CASSERGGNQPQHF,TGTGCCAGCAGTGAACGGGGGGGCAATCAGCCCCAGCATTTT
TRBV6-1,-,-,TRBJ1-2,CASFSDPRRAYGYTF,TGTGCCAGCTTCTCTGACCCCCGCAGGGCCTATGGCTACACCTTC
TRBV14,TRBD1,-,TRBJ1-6,CASSQAYTGGSYNSPLHF,TGTGCCAGCAGCCAAGCGTATACAGGGGGTTCCTATAATTCACCCCTCCACTTT
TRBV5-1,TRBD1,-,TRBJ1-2,CASSLDRGDGYTF,TGCGCCAGCAGCTTGGACAGGGGGGATGGCTACACCTTC
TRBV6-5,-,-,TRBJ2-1,CASRPYLYDNEQFF,TGTGCCAGCAGACCCTATCTCTACGACAATGAGCAGTTCTTC
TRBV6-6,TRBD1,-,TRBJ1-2,CASRGTGIENYGYTF,TGTGCCAGCAGGGGGACAGGGATCGAAAACTATGGCTACACCTTC
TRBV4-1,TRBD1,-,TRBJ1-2,CASSLRGFDGYTF,TGCGCCAGCAGCCTCAGGGGGTTCGATGGCTACACCTTC
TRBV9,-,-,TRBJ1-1,CASSVGSNTEAFF,TGTGCCAGCAGCGTAGGCAGTAACACTGAAGCTTTCTTT
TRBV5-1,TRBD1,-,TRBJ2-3,CASSQDRGATDTQYF,TGCGCCAGCAGCCAGGACAGGGGAGCCACAGATACGCAGTATTTT
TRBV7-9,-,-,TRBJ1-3,CASSYSSGNTIYF,TGTGCCAGCAGCTACAGCTCTGGAAACACCATATATTTT
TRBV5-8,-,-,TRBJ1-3,CASSSPTAPGNTIYF,TGTGCCAGCAGCTCCCCGACAGCTCCTGGAAACACCATATATTTT
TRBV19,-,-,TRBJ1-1,CASSITGGGNTEAFF,TGTGCCAGTAGTATAACTGGGGGAGGGAACACTGAAGCTTTCTTT
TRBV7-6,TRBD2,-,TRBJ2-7,CASSLAAGLAARGRSYEQYF,TGTGCCAGCAGCTTAGCGGCGGGACTAGCGGCTAGAGGGAGGAGCTACGAGCAGTACTTC
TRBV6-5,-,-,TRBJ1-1,CASRFPGATEAFF,TGTGCCAGCAGATTCCCAGGGGCTACTGAAGCTTTCTTT
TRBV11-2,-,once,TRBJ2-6,CASSQGGSGANVLTF,TGTGCCAGCAGCCAAGGGGGATCCGGGGCCAACGTCCTGACTTTC
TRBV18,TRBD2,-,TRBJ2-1,CASSPSAGVYNEQFF,TGTGCCAGCTCCCCGTCAGCGGGAGTATACAATGAGCAGTTCTTC
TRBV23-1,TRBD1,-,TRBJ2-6,CASSRQSGTGGYGANVLTF,TGCGCCAGCAGTCGCCAGTCCGGGACAGGGGGCTATGGGGCCAACGTCCTGACTTTC
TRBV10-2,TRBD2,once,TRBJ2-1,CASSEGTSGGGQFF,TGCGCCAGCAGTGAGGGAACTAGCGGGGGTGGGCAGTTCTTC
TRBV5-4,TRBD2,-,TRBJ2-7,CASSMGTSGTYEQYF,TGTGCCAGCAGCATGGGGACTAGCGGAACCTACGAGCAGTACTTC
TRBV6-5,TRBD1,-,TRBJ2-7,CASKPGQGSYEQYF,TGTGCCAGCAAGCCGGGACAGGGGTCGTACGAGCAGTACTTC
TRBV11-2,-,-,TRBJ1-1,CASSFSQGRMNTEAFF,TGTGCCAGCAGCTTCTCCCAGGGCCGAATGAACACTGAAGCTTTCTTT
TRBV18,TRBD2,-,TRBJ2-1,CASSGAGIYYNEQFF,TGTGCCAGCTCAGGAGCGGGGATATACTACAATGAGCAGTTCTTC
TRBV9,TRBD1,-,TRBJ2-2,CASTPKGAPGTGELFF,TGTGCCAGCACCCCAAAGGGGGCTCCAGGCACCGGGGAGCTGTTTTTT
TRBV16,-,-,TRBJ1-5,CASSQSGSYQPQHF,TGTGCCAGCAGCCAATCTGGCAGTTATCAGCCCCAGCATTTT
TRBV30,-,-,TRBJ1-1,CAWCTQANTEAFF,TGTGCCTGGTGCACCCAGGCTAACACTGAAGCTTTCTTT
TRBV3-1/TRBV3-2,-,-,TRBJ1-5,CASSQGPVNQPQHF,TGTGCCAGCAGCCAAGGGCCCGTCAATCAGCCCCAGCATTTT
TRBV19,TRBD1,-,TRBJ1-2,CASRWDSSFTSGYTF,TGTGCCAGTAGATGGGACAGCTCCTTTACCTCGGGCTACACCTTC
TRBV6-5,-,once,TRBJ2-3,CASSYSRAPTDTQYF,TGTGCCAGCAGTTACTCCAGGGCGCCCACAGATACGCAGTATTTT
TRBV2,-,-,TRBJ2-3,CASGARSTDTQYF,TGTGCCAGCGGGGCTAGGAGCACAGATACGCAGTATTTT
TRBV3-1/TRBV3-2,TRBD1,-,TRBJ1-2,CASSWTGNDGYTF,TGTGCCAGCAGCTGGACAGGGAATGATGGCTACACCTTC
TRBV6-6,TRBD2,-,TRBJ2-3,CASRRGGGDTQYF,TGTGCCAGCAGGCGCGGGGGAGGAGATACGCAGTATTTT
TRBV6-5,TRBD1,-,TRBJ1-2,CASSRDRLYGYTF,TGTGCCAGCAGCAGGGACAGGCTCTATGGCTACACCTTC